This T cell receptor beta chain was identified during a study of CD8 T cells in Susac syndrome. The authors reverse transcribed roughly 0.5 to 1 ug RNA with random hexamers. Multiplex immunoSEQ PCR targeted 54 Vbeta and 13 Jbeta TCR beta segments. TCRdb ran MiXCR on the immunoSEQ multiplex PCR reads and lists one entry per CDR3 protein. Of about 120,000 distinct CDR3 sequences detected, around 90% appear once; the ten largest clones hold 0.11% to 0.15%. Germline-derived CDR1 and CDR2 are DFQATT and SNEGSKA (reference sequence). The CDR3 consists of 14 residues. The junction had 2 bases not matched to a gene; V was cut back by 2 bases and J by 1 base.

Sequenced: CD4+ T cells from PBMCs. The clonotype was recovered from a human donor in good health. This chain connects TRBV20-1 to TRBJ1-1; the match to TRBD1 covers 9 bases. In nucleotides, the CDR3 is TGCAGTGCTAGACAGGGACAGGGGAACACTGAAGCTTTCTTT. Amino acids: CSARQGQGNTEAFF.